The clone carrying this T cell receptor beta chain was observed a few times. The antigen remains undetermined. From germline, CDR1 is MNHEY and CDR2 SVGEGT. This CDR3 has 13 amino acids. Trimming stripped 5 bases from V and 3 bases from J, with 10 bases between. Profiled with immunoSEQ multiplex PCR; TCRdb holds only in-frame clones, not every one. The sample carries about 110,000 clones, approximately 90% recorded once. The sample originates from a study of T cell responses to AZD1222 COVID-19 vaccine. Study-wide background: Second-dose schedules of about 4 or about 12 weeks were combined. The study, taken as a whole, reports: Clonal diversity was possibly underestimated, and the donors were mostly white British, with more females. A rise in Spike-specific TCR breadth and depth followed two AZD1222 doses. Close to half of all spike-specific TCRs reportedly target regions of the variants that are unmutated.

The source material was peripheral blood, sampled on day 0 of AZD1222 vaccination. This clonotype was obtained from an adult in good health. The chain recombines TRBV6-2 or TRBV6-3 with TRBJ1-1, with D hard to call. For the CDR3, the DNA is TGTGCCAGCAGTAATCGGGCCCACACTGAAGCTTTCTTT. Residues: CASSNRAHTEAFF.